One and the same sample provided the 5 T cell receptor beta chains below, sequenced in a study of blood T cell repertoires in COVID-19. The protocol was immunoSEQ multiplex PCR, while the TCRdb copy is restricted to in-frame clones and leaves out a portion. The sample lists tens of thousands of clones; roughly 80% were seen once. The sample comprised peripheral blood. Receptors originate from a woman older than 75 with acute or convalescent COVID-19.

J is TRBJ1-5 and V is TRBV2; the D is unclear. The CDR3 is made up of 14 amino acids. The germline gives CDR1 SNHLY, CDR2 FYNNEI. V lost 7 bases to trimming and J lost 0 bases, with 10 bases between them. The CDR3 spells CASKGAYSNQPQHF. The CDR3 DNA is TGTGCCAGCAAAGGAGCCTATAGCAATCAGCCCCAGCATTTT.

The V call is TRBV14, the J call TRBJ2-3; no clear D gene. The CDR3 spans 16 residues. Trimming removed 1 base at V and 0 bases at J, with 11 bases between. The germline V gene has CDR1 SGHDN and CDR2 FVKESK. CDR3 nucleotide sequence: TGTGCCAGCAGCCAAGTTCGGTCCGTTAGCACAGATACGCAGTATTTT. Encoded protein: CASSQVRSVSTDTQYF.

The chain couples TRBV19 to TRBJ1-5, with 8 bases that match TRBD1. The length of the CDR3 is 14 residues. Germline CDR1 reads LNHDA; CDR2 reads SQIVND (reference sequence). After removal of 1 base from V and 4 bases from J, the junction contained 0 bases not matched to a gene. The CDR3 DNA reads TGTGCCAGTAGTATAGGGACAGGGAATCAGCCCCAGCATTTT. Its translation is CASSIGTGNQPQHF.

This chain uses TRBV5-1 with TRBJ1-5, with TRBD1 as a possible D gene (6 bases). V lost 4 bases to trimming and J lost 0 bases, with 11 bases between them. The germline V gene encodes CDR1 SGHRS and CDR2 YFSETQ. The CDR3 totals 15 residues. CDR3 DNA sequence: TGCGCCAGCAGCCTTCGGGGGGCTAGCAATCAGCCCCAGCATTTT. Protein: CASSLRGASNQPQHF.

The V gene is TRBV19, the J gene TRBJ1-2; a possible D gene is TRBD1 (6 bases). Germline V CDR1 and CDR2: LNHDA, SQIVND (reference sequence). V lost 3 bases and J 6 bases, leaving 23 bases between the germline ends. This CDR3 is built from 17 residues. CDR3 loop: CASSIGYRLGGGHGYTF. The DNA for the CDR3 is TGTGCCAGTAGTATTGGATATCGGTTAGGGGGGGGCCATGGCTACACCTTC.